Sequencing of this TCR beta chain was carried out in a study of T cells in Graves' hyperthyroidism and ophthalmopathy. The CDR3 loop spans 15 amino acids. Germline V gene data show CDR1 as SGDLS and CDR2 as YYNGEE. V shed 2 bases, J shed 0 bases, and the junction held 3 bases outside the gene matches. Patients were excluded because of uncontrolled infection, other autoimmune disease, pregnancy or lactation. Diagnoses used clinical symptoms, serum thyroxine and TRAb, thyroid ultrasound and orbital computed tomography. Study-wide results and limits: Most thyroid-expanded clonotypes above 0.001 were also found in blood.

Amplified TCR beta CDR3 regions derived from RNA transcripts. TCR CDR3 regions were first amplified by RT-PCR with HTBI primers. MiXCR, run by TCRdb on the multiplex PCR reads, gives a single entry per CDR3 protein. The table shows about 500,000 distinct CDR3 sequences, with roughly 45% occurring only once. This clonotype was seen at least ten times. Its target is not known. The TCR sequence derives from an adult woman with Graves' disease, either hyperthyroidism or ophthalmopathy (not recorded which). The sample was peripheral blood or thyroid tissue (not recorded which). This chain uses TRBV9 with TRBJ2-7; 9 nucleotides match TRBD2. DNA for the CDR3: TGTGCCAGCAGCGTGGGCGGGAGGGACTCCTACGAGCAGTACTTC. It translates to CASSVGGRDSYEQYF.